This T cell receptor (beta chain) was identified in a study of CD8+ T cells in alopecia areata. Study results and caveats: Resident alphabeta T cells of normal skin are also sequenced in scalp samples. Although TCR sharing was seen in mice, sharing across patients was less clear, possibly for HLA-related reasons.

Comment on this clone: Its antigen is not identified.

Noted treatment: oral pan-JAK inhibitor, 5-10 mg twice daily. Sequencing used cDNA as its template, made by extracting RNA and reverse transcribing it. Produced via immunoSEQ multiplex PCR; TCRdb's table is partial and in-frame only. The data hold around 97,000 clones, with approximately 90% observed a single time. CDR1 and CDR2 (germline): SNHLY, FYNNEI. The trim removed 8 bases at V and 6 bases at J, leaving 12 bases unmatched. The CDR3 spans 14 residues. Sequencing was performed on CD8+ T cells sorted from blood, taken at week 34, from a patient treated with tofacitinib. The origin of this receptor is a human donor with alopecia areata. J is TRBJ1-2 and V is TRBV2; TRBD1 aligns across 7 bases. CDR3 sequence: CASRARGLSDGYTF. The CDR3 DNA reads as TGTGCCAGCCGTGCGAGGGGGCTGTCTGATGGCTACACCTTC.